This TCR beta chain was observed in a study of blood T cell repertoires in COVID-19. How the authors handled the data: Researchers report that nucleated cell counts were estimated from reference gene primer amplification. The protocol was immunoSEQ multiplex PCR, while the TCRdb copy is restricted to in-frame clones and leaves out a portion. Clone size and the V and J calls come from that table; the DNA yielded D and trimming. The sample lists around 700,000 clones; 85% to 90% were seen once. This CDR3 is 19 amino acids long. V was pared by 3 bases and J by 0 bases, with 10 bases of the junction left unmatched. Germline CDR1 LGHDT, CDR2 YNNKEL (reference sequence).

The chain uses TRBV3-1 (or the pseudogene TRBV3-2) and TRBJ1-3, with TRBD1 identical over 11 bases. This TCR came from a woman between 18 and 29 years old with acute or convalescent COVID-19. Sequencing input: peripheral blood. For the CDR3, the DNA is TGTGCCAGCAGCCAGATTTCCGGGACAGGGGGACTCTCTGGAAACACCATATATTTT. It encodes CASSQISGTGGLSGNTIYF.